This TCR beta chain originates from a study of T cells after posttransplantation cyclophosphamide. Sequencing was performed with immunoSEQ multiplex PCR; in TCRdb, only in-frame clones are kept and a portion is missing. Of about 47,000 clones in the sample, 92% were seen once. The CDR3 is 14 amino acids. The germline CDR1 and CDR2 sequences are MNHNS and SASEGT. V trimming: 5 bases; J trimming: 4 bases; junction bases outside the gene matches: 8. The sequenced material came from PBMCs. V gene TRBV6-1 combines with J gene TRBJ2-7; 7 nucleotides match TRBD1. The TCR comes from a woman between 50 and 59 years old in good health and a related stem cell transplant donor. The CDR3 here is CASSTGTEIYEQYF. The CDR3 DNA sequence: TGTGCCAGCAGTACCGGGACAGAAATTTACGAGCAGTACTTC.